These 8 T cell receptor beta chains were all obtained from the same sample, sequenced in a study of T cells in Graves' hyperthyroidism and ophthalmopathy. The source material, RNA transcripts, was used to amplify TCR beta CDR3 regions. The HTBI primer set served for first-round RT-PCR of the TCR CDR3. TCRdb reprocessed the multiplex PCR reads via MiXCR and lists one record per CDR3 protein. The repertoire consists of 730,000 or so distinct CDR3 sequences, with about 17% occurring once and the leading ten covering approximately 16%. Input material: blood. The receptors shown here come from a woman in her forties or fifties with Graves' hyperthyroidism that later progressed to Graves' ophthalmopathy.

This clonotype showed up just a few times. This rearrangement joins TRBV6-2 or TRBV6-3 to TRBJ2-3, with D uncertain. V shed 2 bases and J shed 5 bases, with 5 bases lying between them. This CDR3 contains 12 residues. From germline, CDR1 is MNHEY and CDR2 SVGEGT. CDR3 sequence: CASSYLGDTQYF. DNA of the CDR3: TGTGCCAGCAGTTACCTGGGAGATACGCAGTATTTT.

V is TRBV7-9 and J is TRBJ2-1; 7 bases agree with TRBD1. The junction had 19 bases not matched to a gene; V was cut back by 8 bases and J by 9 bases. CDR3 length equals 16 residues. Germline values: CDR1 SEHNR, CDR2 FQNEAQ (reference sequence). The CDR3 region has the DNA TGTGCCAGCGAAAAAATCAGGACGACAGGGTGGGGTGAGCAGTTCTTC. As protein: CASEKIRTTGWGEQFF.

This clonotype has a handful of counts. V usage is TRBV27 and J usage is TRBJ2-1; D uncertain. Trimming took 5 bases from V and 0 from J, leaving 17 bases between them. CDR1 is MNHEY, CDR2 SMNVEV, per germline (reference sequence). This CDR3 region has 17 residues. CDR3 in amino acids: CASSPGAALSSYNEQFF. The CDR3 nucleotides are TGTGCCAGCAGTCCCGGCGCGGCGCTGAGCTCCTACAATGAGCAGTTCTTC.

This chain's CDR3 is CATSDLGLAGVTGELFF. DNA of the CDR3: TGTGCCACCAGTGATTTGGGGCTAGCGGGTGTAACCGGGGAGCTGTTTTTT. The chain couples TRBV24-1 to TRBJ2-2; 8 bases line up with TRBD2. V shed 0 bases, J shed 5 bases, and the junction held 7 bases outside the gene matches. Germline CDR1 reads KGHDR; CDR2 reads SFDVKD. The CDR3 is made up of 17 amino acids.

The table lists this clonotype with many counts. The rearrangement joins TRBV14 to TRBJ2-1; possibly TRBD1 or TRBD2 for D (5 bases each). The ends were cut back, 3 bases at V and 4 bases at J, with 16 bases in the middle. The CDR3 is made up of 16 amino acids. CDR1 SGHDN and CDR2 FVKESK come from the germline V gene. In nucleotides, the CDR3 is TGTGCCAGCAGCCACCAGGGTACTAGAAGATACAATGAGCAGTTCTTC. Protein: CASSHQGTRRYNEQFF.

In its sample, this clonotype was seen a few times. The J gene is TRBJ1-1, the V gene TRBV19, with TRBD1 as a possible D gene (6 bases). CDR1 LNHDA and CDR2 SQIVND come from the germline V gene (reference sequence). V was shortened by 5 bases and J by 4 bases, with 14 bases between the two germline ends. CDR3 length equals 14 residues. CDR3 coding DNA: TGTGCCAGTAGTCTTTGGACAGCAGGCACTGAAGCTTTCTTT. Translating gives CASSLWTAGTEAFF.

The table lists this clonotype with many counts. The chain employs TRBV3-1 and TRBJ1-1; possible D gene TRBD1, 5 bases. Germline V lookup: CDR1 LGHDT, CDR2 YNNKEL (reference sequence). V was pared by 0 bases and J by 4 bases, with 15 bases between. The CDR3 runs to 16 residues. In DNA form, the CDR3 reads TGTGCCAGCAGCCAAGAGTATGGGGGACTGGGCACTGAAGCTTTCTTT. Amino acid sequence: CASSQEYGGLGTEAFF.

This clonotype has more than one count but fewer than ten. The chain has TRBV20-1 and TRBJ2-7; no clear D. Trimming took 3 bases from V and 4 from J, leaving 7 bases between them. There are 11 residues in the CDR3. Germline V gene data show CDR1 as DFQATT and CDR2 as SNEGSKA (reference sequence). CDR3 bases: TGCAGTGCTAGCCCCCGATACGAGCAGTACTTC. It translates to CSASPRYEQYF.